This passage covers 21 T cell receptor beta chains from one sample sequenced in a study of CD8 T cells in Susac syndrome. Reverse transcription used about 0.5 to 1 ug RNA and random hexamers. TCRdb re-called the immunoSEQ multiplex PCR reads with MiXCR, one entry per CDR3 protein. The sample carries approximately 200,000 distinct CDR3 sequences, about 94% recorded once. Sequenced: CD4+ T cells from PBMCs. These receptors were taken from a human donor with multiple sclerosis.

The V and J genes are TRBV3-1 and TRBJ2-7; no reliable D call. Germline-derived CDR1 and CDR2 are LGHDT and YNNKEL (reference sequence). V lost 1 base, J lost 6 bases, and 10 bases lay in between. The CDR3 is made up of 13 amino acids. The CDR3 nucleotides read TGTGCCAGCAGCCAAGGCACAGCGCTCGAGCAGTACTTC. Translated: CASSQGTALEQYF.

This chain connects TRBV7-9 to TRBJ1-6; no firm D call. V was pared by 1 base and J by 8 bases, with 6 bases between. Per the germline V gene, CDR1 is SEHNR and CDR2 is FQNEAQ (reference sequence). The length of the CDR3 is 13 residues. The CDR3 sequence is CASSLGPDSPLHF. CDR3 nucleotides: TGTGCCAGCAGCTTAGGACCAGATTCACCCCTCCACTTT.

The chain has TRBV5-4 and TRBJ1-1; D possibly corresponds to TRBD1 (6 bases). Germline V gene sequence: CDR1 SGHNT, CDR2 YYREEE (reference sequence). The CDR3 is made up of 15 amino acids. V gave up 4 bases and J gave up 0 bases, with 13 bases separating them. CDR3 coding DNA: TGTGCCAGCAGCGAACTAGGGGGAATGAACACTGAAGCTTTCTTT. This encodes CASSELGGMNTEAFF.

This clonotype was recorded once. The V call is TRBV30, the J call TRBJ2-5; 10 positions match TRBD2. The trim removed 7 bases at V and 4 bases at J, leaving 12 bases unmatched. The CDR3 has 15 amino acids. Germline CDR1 and CDR2: GTSNPN and SVGIG (reference sequence). The DNA of the CDR3 is TGTGCCTTGCGAAAGACTAGCGGGCGAGCAGAGACCCAGTACTTC. This encodes CALRKTSGRAETQYF.

The V and J genes are TRBV28 and TRBJ2-7; D unresolved. Trimming shortened V by 4 bases and J by 7 bases, and 11 bases separated the two germline ends. Germline V CDR1 and CDR2: MDHEN, SYDVKM. CDR3 length: 12 residues. The CDR3 nucleotides read TGTGCCAGCAGTTCCAATGTCGGGGAGCAGTACTTC. This codes for CASSSNVGEQYF.

V is TRBV7-9 and J is TRBJ1-2; D not certain. V lost 5 bases, J lost 10 bases, and 14 bases lay in between. The CDR3 spans 12 residues. CDR1 and CDR2 (germline): SEHNR, FQNEAQ (reference sequence). The CDR3 protein is CASSAGVLNYTF. Here the CDR3 DNA reads TGTGCCAGCAGCGCCGGGGTTTTAAACTACACCTTC.

The gene calls are TRBV6-5 and TRBJ2-7, with 9 bases that match TRBD1. Losses at the gene ends were 2 bases for V and 7 bases for J; bases not matched to a gene: 15. CDR3 size: 17 residues. Germline-derived CDR1 and CDR2 are MNHEY and SVGAGI. CDR3 DNA: TGTGCCAGCAGTTACCAACAGGGGGCTAATCGATTAAAGGAGCAGTACTTC. Its translation is CASSYQQGANRLKEQYF.

V and J are TRBV28 and TRBJ2-3; 7 bases align to TRBD1. The V and J ends lost 5 bases and 1 base, in that order; junction bases with no gene match: 12. The CDR3 covers 17 residues. The germline gives CDR1 MDHEN, CDR2 SYDVKM. CDR3 in amino acids: CASSTGDSNWGTDTQYF. In nucleotides, the CDR3 is TGTGCCAGCAGTACAGGGGACAGCAATTGGGGCACAGATACGCAGTATTTT.

The J gene is TRBJ2-3, the V gene TRBV19, with TRBD1 as a possible D gene (6 bases). The germline CDR1 and CDR2 sequences are LNHDA and SQIVND (reference sequence). V shed 3 bases and J shed 3 bases, with 10 bases lying between them. There are 14 residues in the CDR3. The CDR3 DNA reads TGTGCCAGTAGTATCTGGCAGGGGACAGATACGCAGTATTTT. Translation: CASSIWQGTDTQYF.

This chain uses TRBV20-1 with TRBJ2-7, with D unresolved. CDR3 size: 13 residues. The V end was cut by 3 bases, the J end by 3 bases, with 12 bases between. Looked up from germline, CDR1 is DFQATT and CDR2 is SNEGSKA (reference sequence). This CDR3 is CSARRGGSYEQYF. CDR3 nucleotide sequence: TGCAGTGCTAGGAGAGGCGGCAGCTACGAGCAGTACTTC.

This clonotype appeared once. This sequence joins TRBV7-9 and TRBJ1-2; D uncertain. CDR1 SEHNR and CDR2 FQNEAQ come from the germline V gene (reference sequence). This CDR3 has 14 amino acids. V was cut by 6 bases and J by 6 bases, with 17 bases left in between. The CDR3 here is CASSSETVVDGYTF. Here the CDR3 DNA reads TGTGCCAGCAGTTCGGAGACGGTGGTGGATGGCTACACCTTC.

This clonotype has a single count. The rearrangement links TRBV29-1 to TRBJ2-3; D might be TRBD2 (6 bases). The CDR3 totals 10 residues. Trimming shortened V by 6 bases and J by 9 bases, and 10 bases separated the two germline ends. Looked up from germline, CDR1 is SQVTM and CDR2 is ANQGSEA. The CDR3: CSVGGDTQYF. The DNA for the CDR3 is TGCAGCGTGGGGGGTGACACGCAGTATTTT.

This sequence joins TRBV4-2 and TRBJ2-1; 7 bases agree with TRBD2. With V trimmed by 3 bases and J by 4 bases, 6 bases remained unmatched. The CDR3 sequence is 15 residues long. Germline V lookup: CDR1 LGHNA, CDR2 YNFKEQ. CDR3 DNA: TGTGCCAGCAGCCAGGTAGCGGGTACGTACAATGAGCAGTTCTTC. Translating gives CASSQVAGTYNEQFF.

This clonotype appeared a single time. The chain employs TRBV15 and TRBJ2-5; 7 nucleotides line up with TRBD1. Germline CDR1 is LNHNV and CDR2 is YYDKDF (reference sequence). The V segment lost 8 bases and the J segment 5 bases; nucleotides outside the gene matches: 11. The CDR3 has 14 amino acids. In DNA form, the CDR3 reads TGTGCCACCGCCCCGGGACAGAGTGGGGAGACCCAGTACTTC. This sequence encodes CATAPGQSGETQYF.

The sample holds one count of this clonotype. This chain joins TRBV2 and TRBJ2-3, with 7 bases identical to TRBD1. Germline assignment: CDR1 SNHLY and CDR2 FYNNEI. CDR3 size: 11 residues. Trimming cost V 7 bases and J 5 bases; bases outside gene matches: 0. CDR3 protein: CASTGGDTQYF. CDR3 coding DNA: TGTGCCAGCACAGGGGGAGATACGCAGTATTTT. Filled out from reference TRBV2 and TRBJ2-3, the complete variable domain reads EPEVTQTPSHQVTQMGQEVILRCVPISNHLYFYWYRQILGQKVEFLVSFYNNEISEKSEIFDDQFSVERPDGSNFTLKIRSTKLEDSAMYFCASTGGDTQYFGPGTRLTVL.

V and J are TRBV30 and TRBJ1-1; D remains unclear. The CDR3 covers 12 residues. Trimming stripped 1 base from V and 3 bases from J, with 6 bases between. Germline V gives CDR1 GTSNPN, CDR2 SVGIG (reference sequence). Here the CDR3 reads CAWSDWDTEAFF. The CDR3 region has the DNA TGTGCCTGGAGTGATTGGGACACTGAAGCTTTCTTT.

The gene calls are TRBV18 and TRBJ1-5; 7 positions agree with TRBD1. The CDR3 is made up of 15 amino acids. After removal of 6 bases from V and 6 bases from J, the junction contained 11 bases not matched to a gene. Germline lookup yields CDR1 KGHSH and CDR2 LQKENI. CDR3 DNA sequence: TGTGCCAGCTCCCCCCAGGGGGGAATTGCTCAGCCCCAGCATTTT. This translates into CASSPQGGIAQPQHF.

The V gene is TRBV12-3 or TRBV12-4, the J gene TRBJ1-2, with 9 bases fitting TRBD1. The length of the CDR3 is 13 residues. J lost 7 bases, V lost 6 bases, and 6 bases had no gene match. The CDR3 nucleotides read TGTGCCAGCAGATCGGGACAGGGCTTTGGCTACACCTTC. Protein: CASRSGQGFGYTF.

The chain is built from TRBV27 and TRBJ1-5; 7 nucleotides align to TRBD1. The junction had 9 bases not matched to a gene; V was cut back by 6 bases and J by 7 bases. The CDR3 is 14 amino acids. Germline assignment: CDR1 MNHEY and CDR2 SMNVEV (reference sequence). The CDR3 is CASSRQGDGQPQHF. The CDR3 nucleotides read TGTGCCAGCAGCCGACAGGGAGATGGGCAGCCCCAGCATTTT.

The chain is built from TRBV29-1 and TRBJ1-1; D unresolved. This CDR3 comprises 13 residues. The V gene's germline CDR1 is SQVTM and CDR2 ANQGSEA. Trimming removed 2 bases at V and 4 bases at J, with 11 bases between. The CDR3 region has the DNA TGCAGCGTTGAAACCAGCCCCGGCACTGAAGCTTTCTTT. As protein: CSVETSPGTEAFF.

The genes are TRBV7-9 and TRBJ2-7; a weak D match, TRBD1 (6 bases). From germline, CDR1 is SEHNR and CDR2 FQNEAQ (reference sequence). The CDR3 sequence is 13 residues long. Trimming stripped 5 bases from V and 2 bases from J, with 10 bases between. The CDR3: CASSRGHPYEQYF. The CDR3 region has the DNA TGTGCCAGCAGCCGGGGACACCCCTACGAGCAGTACTTC. The full variable domain, in which reference TRBV7-9 and TRBJ2-7 provide the parts outside the CDR3, is DTGVSQNPRHKITKRGQNVTFRCDPISEHNRLYWYRQTLGQGPEFLTYFQNEAQLEKSRLLSDRFSAERPKGSFSTLEIQRTEQGDSAMYLCASSRGHPYEQYFGPGTRLTVT.